This T cell receptor (beta chain) was sequenced during a study of shared clonotypes between healthy human individuals. Study-wide results and limits: Naive subsets generally exceeded memory subsets in estimated richness. Across several donors, naive CD4 shared around 5%, naive CD8 around 4%, memory CD4 2% to 2.5%, memory CD8 around 0.42%.

Each subset's genomic DNA was shared equally among a number of immunoSEQ plates. Only in-frame clones appear in the TCRdb table, and some are missing; sequencing was by immunoSEQ multiplex PCR. The sample has under 600,000 clones; roughly 98% are singletons. The germline V gene encodes CDR1 MNHGY and CDR2 SAAAGT. V was clipped by 1 base and J by 0 bases; unmatched bases: 2. CDR3 length: 15 amino acids. As to this clone: Its antigen remains unidentified.

Terminally differentiated effector memory CD45RA+ cells were excluded from the naive CD8 cells, which were CD45RO-negative and positively selected for CCR7. This clonotype originated in a man aged 25 to 40 in good health. The specimen was naive CD8+ T cells sorted from blood. This chain connects TRBV6-8 to TRBJ2-7, with 8 bases matching TRBD1. Written as DNA, the CDR3 is TGTGCCAGCAGTTACTGGGACAGGAGCTCCTACGAGCAGTACTTC. It codes for CASSYWDRSSYEQYF.